The clone carrying this T cell receptor (beta chain) appeared many times. From the RT-PCR reads, TCRdb called clonotypes with MiXCR, one entry per CDR3 protein. The data contain about 680,000 distinct CDR3 sequences, approximately 15% of them seen just once; the ten biggest clones take up 3.6%. This TCR derives from a female donor in good health, serving as a healthy control. Input material: memory CD4+ T cells from blood.

This chain's CDR3 is CASSLGGGTYAYEQYF. The CDR3 DNA reads as TGCGCCAGCAGCTTGGGCGGAGGGACCTACGCCTACGAGCAGTACTTC. The chain is built from TRBV5-1 and TRBJ2-7, with D possibly TRBD2 on 6 matching bases. The CDR3 has 16 residues. Per the germline V gene, CDR1 is SGHRS and CDR2 is YFSETQ. The V end lost 0 bases, the J end lost 2 bases, and 15 bases lay between the germline ends. The entire variable domain, with the rest obtained from reference TRBV5-1 and TRBJ2-7, is as follows: KAGVTQTPRYLIKTRGQQVTLSCSPISGHRSVSWYQQTPGQGLQFLFEYFSETQRNKGNFPGRFSGRQFSNSRSEMNVSTLELGDSALYLCASSLGGGTYAYEQYFGPGTRLTVT.